The 14 T cell receptor beta chains listed next were all sequenced from one sample in a study of beta chain features in type 1 diabetes. Expressed TCRB transcripts were sequenced after all isolated RNA was converted to cDNA. The assay was immunoSEQ multiplex PCR, and TCRdb's table has in-frame clones only and misses some. The repertoire has 300,000 or so clones, around an eighth of them found once; the top ten carry 0.017%. Study conclusions and caveats: When Type 1 diabetes patients were examined, their TCRB CDR3s proved moderately but significantly shorter in all four CD4+ subsets.

These receptors have no identified antigens. Input material: naive CD4+ T cells from blood. All receptors come from a man aged 25 to 40 with type 1 diabetes.

This clone was picked up a small number of times. This chain joins TRBV5-4 and TRBJ2-1; 12 bases match TRBD2. The CDR3 extends over 14 amino acids. Germline V gives CDR1 SGHNT, CDR2 YYREEE (reference sequence). V trimming: 4 bases; J trimming: 6 bases; junction bases outside the gene matches: 2. CDR3 in DNA: TGTGCCAGCAGCCTGACTAGCGGGAGCAATGAGCAGTTCTTC. The encoded protein is CASSLTSGSNEQFF.

This clone showed up just a few times. The rearrangement links TRBV7-3 to TRBJ2-3; D unresolved. There are 14 residues in the CDR3. V was shortened by 5 bases and J by 1 base, with 10 bases between the two germline ends. Germline assignment: CDR1 SGHTA and CDR2 FQGTGA. CDR3 sequence reads: CASSRLPGTDTQYF. CDR3 nucleotides: TGTGCCAGCAGCCGACTCCCGGGCACAGATACGCAGTATTTT.

Only a few counts were recorded for this clone. The chain uses TRBV10-3 and TRBJ1-5; D possibly corresponds to TRBD1 (5 bases). V lost 6 bases and J lost 0, with 12 bases in between. The CDR3 contains 15 residues. Germline loops: CDR1 ENHRY, CDR2 SYGVKD. Written as DNA, the CDR3 is TGTGCCATCAGCCAGGGTCTTAATAGCAATCAGCCCCAGCATTTT. Translating it yields CAISQGLNSNQPQHF.

The chain is built from TRBV18 and TRBJ2-7; TRBD1 matches 12 bases. CDR1 and CDR2 (germline): KGHSH, LQKENI. The trim removed 2 bases at V and 6 bases at J, leaving 5 bases unmatched. CDR3 length: 15 amino acids. This chain's CDR3 is CASSPRGTGGGEQYF. The CDR3 DNA sequence: TGTGCCAGCTCACCAAGAGGGACAGGGGGCGGCGAGCAGTACTTC.

The chain uses TRBV30 and TRBJ2-3, with 10 bases that match TRBD1. Germline V lookup: CDR1 GTSNPN, CDR2 SVGIG (reference sequence). This CDR3 has 14 residues. V gave up 2 bases and J gave up 3 bases; unmatched junction bases: 2. The CDR3 sequence is CAWSRDRGTDTQYF. The CDR3 region has the DNA TGTGCCTGGAGTAGGGACAGGGGAACAGATACGCAGTATTTT.

This sequence joins TRBV15 and TRBJ2-3, with TRBD2 matching over 7 bases. There are 13 residues in the CDR3. Germline V gene sequence: CDR1 LNHNV, CDR2 YYDKDF (reference sequence). V dropped 0 bases and J dropped 8; count of bases not matched to a gene: 2. CDR3 nucleotide sequence: TGTGCCACCAGCAGAGAGACTAGCCGTACGCAGTATTTT. Encoded protein: CATSRETSRTQYF.

The V gene is TRBV5-6, the J gene TRBJ1-1; D uncertain. With 10 bases removed from V and 1 base from J, the gap between germline ends came to 14 bases. Germline V gene data show CDR1 as SGHDT and CDR2 as YYEEEE. The CDR3 is made up of 13 amino acids. The CDR3 reads CASQAFGNTEAFF. The DNA of the CDR3 is TGTGCCTCGCAGGCTTTCGGGAACACTGAAGCTTTCTTT.

The chain recombines TRBV6-5 with TRBJ2-1; possibly TRBD2 for D (5 bases). The germline V gene has CDR1 MNHEY and CDR2 SVGAGI. The CDR3 is made up of 15 amino acids. Between the trimmed V and J ends, which lost 5 bases and 2 bases, there was a span of 13 bases. This CDR3 reads CASSHKRSPYNEQFF. CDR3 bases: TGTGCCAGCAGTCACAAGCGGAGCCCCTACAATGAGCAGTTCTTC.

V is TRBV25-1 and J is TRBJ2-7, with TRBD2 as a possible D gene (5 bases). The CDR3 loop spans 14 amino acids. Germline V lookup: CDR1 MGHDK, CDR2 SYGVNS. The germline V and J ends were trimmed by 1 base and 0 bases, with 7 bases remaining between them. CDR3 loop: CASSESGSSYEQYF. CDR3 sequence (DNA): TGTGCCAGCAGTGAATCTGGGAGCTCCTACGAGCAGTACTTC.

The chain joins TRBV25-1 to TRBJ1-2; the D is unclear. The germline V and J ends were trimmed by 3 bases and 4 bases, with 3 bases remaining between them. The length of the CDR3 is 11 residues. Germline-derived CDR1 and CDR2 are MGHDK and SYGVNS. CDR3 DNA: TGTGCCAGCAGTGACGGCTATGGCTACACCTTC. This translates into CASSDGYGYTF.

The V and J genes are TRBV2 and TRBJ1-5; D remains ambiguous. Looked up from germline, CDR1 is SNHLY and CDR2 is FYNNEI. The CDR3 length is 15 residues. With 4 bases removed from V and 2 bases from J, the gap between germline ends came to 12 bases. CDR3 sequence reads: CASSAAGYRNQPQHF. The CDR3 DNA follows: TGTGCCAGCAGTGCCGCGGGGTATCGCAATCAGCCCCAGCATTTT.

V usage is TRBV29-1 and J usage is TRBJ2-3; tentatively, D is TRBD2 (5 bases). The CDR3 contains 13 residues. Per germline, CDR1 SQVTM and CDR2 ANQGSEA. The germline V and J ends were trimmed by 2 bases and 4 bases, with 10 bases remaining between them. CDR3 sequence (DNA): TGCAGCGTTGAAAAGCGGTTGGCAGATACGCAGTATTTT. It is translated as CSVEKRLADTQYF.

J is TRBJ2-5 and V is TRBV5-4, with TRBD1 identical over 9 bases. This CDR3 is built from 15 residues. Germline CDR1 and CDR2: SGHNT and YYREEE (reference sequence). The V gene end was trimmed by 1 base and the J gene end by 5 bases; junction bases not matched to a gene: 6. CDR3 protein: CASSLSGTGMETQYF. The CDR3 nucleotides are TGTGCCAGCAGCTTGTCCGGGACAGGGATGGAGACCCAGTACTTC.

The chain joins TRBV5-4 to TRBJ2-7; perhaps TRBD2 as D (5 bases). This CDR3 is 13 amino acids long. Per germline, CDR1 SGHNT and CDR2 YYREEE (reference sequence). The V gene lost 0 bases and the J gene lost 6 bases, with 10 bases spanning the gap. This chain's CDR3 is CASSLGSEGEQYF. As DNA, the CDR3 is TGTGCCAGCAGCTTGGGCAGTGAGGGCGAGCAGTACTTC.